This T cell receptor (beta chain) was retrieved from a study of molecular identifiers for immune sequencing clone quantification. Each CDR3 protein gets one entry after TCRdb re-called the PCR reads with MiXCR. The sample holds 300,000 to 400,000 distinct CDR3 sequences, roughly 24% seen once. The CDR3 sequence is 16 residues long. The J segment lost 2 bases and the V segment lost 5 bases, leaving 14 bases of the junction unmatched. Looked up from germline, CDR1 is SQVTM and CDR2 is ANQGSEA. Sequenced material: naive CD8+ T cells from blood, with Jurkat cell RNA spiked in. Subset denoted: FACS-sorted CD8+CD4-CCR7+CD45RA+ naive T cells. This TCR was recovered from a human donor in good health. Some libraries in this study had Jurkat cell RNA spiked in. This sequence joins TRBV29-1 and TRBJ2-7; 8 bases fit TRBD1. Here the CDR3 DNA reads TGCAGCGTTCTCGATCCGGACAGGGTGGGCCCCTACGAGCAGTACTTC. Its protein product is CSVLDPDRVGPYEQYF.